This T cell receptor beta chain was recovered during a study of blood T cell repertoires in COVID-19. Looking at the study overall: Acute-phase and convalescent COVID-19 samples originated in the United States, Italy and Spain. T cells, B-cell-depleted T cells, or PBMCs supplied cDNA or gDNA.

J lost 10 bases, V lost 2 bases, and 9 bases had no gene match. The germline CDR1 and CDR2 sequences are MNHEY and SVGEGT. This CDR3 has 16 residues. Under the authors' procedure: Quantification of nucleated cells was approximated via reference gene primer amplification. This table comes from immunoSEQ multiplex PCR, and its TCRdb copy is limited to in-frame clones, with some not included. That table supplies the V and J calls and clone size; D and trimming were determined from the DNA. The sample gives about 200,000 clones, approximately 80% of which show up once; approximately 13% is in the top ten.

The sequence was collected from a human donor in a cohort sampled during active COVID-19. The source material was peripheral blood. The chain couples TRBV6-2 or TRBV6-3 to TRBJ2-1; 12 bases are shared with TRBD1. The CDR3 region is CASSYGGTGGEREQFF. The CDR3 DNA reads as TGTGCCAGCAGTTACGGTGGGACAGGGGGCGAGCGGGAGCAGTTCTTC.